This record covers a single T cell receptor (beta chain). Antigen: not known. Germline-derived CDR1 and CDR2 are SGHNT and YYREEE (reference sequence). The V gene lost 6 bases and the J gene lost 4 bases, with 13 bases spanning the gap. CDR3 size: 13 residues. Primers included in the PCR were 60 Vbeta and 13 Jbeta primers. The method was immunoSEQ multiplex PCR; TCRdb's version includes in-frame clones alone and lacks a portion of them. The sample consists of 200,000 to 250,000 clones, 70% of them appearing once. This entry is derived from a study of cytomegalovirus exposure and HLA in healthy donors. Study-wide results and caveats: Sequencing likely generated an artifact that appeared as a cluster of highly shared sequence variants. Follow-up analysis found HLA locus-dependent TCR association rates, highest for DRB1 and lowest for HLA-C.

This clonotype was sampled from a man aged 35 to 55 in good health and CMV-seropositive. The sample was PBMCs. The V gene is TRBV5-4, the J gene TRBJ1-1; D not resolved. Here the CDR3 DNA reads TGTGCCAGCACCCGGGTGGGAGGCACTGAAGCTTTCTTT. The encoded protein is CASTRVGGTEAFF.